This T cell receptor beta chain was found in a study of T cell changes during pregnancy in multiple sclerosis. Assay used: immunoSEQ multiplex PCR; TCRdb lists only in-frame clones, some missing. Of 20,000 to 25,000 clones in the sample, more than 85% were seen once. The CDR3 runs 11 residues. Germline V gene lookup returns CDR1 DFQATT and CDR2 SNEGSKA (reference sequence). Trimming took off 5 bases at V and 15 bases at J, with 16 bases between the two ends. The clonotype was recovered from a female donor with multiple sclerosis, enrolled in a pregnancy study. This chain connects TRBV20-1 to TRBJ1-4; D is possibly TRBD1 (5 bases). The source material was CD4+ T cells from peripheral blood mononuclear cells, sampled in the third trimester of pregnancy. The CDR3 bases are TGCAGTGCTGGGAGGGCAGGGATGATGTTTTTT. Its protein is CSAGRAGMMFF.